These 15 T cell receptor beta chains originate from one sample sequenced in a study of T-cell reconstitution after alpha-beta-depleted transplantation in children. Molecular barcoding with unique molecular identifiers was used for the TCRbeta library. TCRdb re-called the PCR reads with MiXCR, one entry per CDR3 protein. The sample lists some 300,000 distinct CDR3 sequences; around 9.1% were seen once. The input for sequencing was PBMCs, taken before TCRalphabeta/CD19-depleted stem cell transplant. These receptors came from a boy under two years old with acute myeloid leukemia, due to receive a stem cell transplant.

In this sample, this clonotype turned up many times. V usage is TRBV19 and J usage is TRBJ1-2; D not certain. The V and J ends lost 5 bases and 6 bases respectively, with 7 bases between them. The CDR3 extends over 11 amino acids. Per the germline V gene, CDR1 is LNHDA and CDR2 is SQIVND (reference sequence). In nucleotides, the CDR3 is TGTGCCAGTAGTGATGGGGATGGCTACACCTTC. Protein sequence: CASSDGDGYTF.

This clonotype was detected many times. This chain uses TRBV6-1 with TRBJ2-7, with 12 nucleotides matching TRBD2. This CDR3 is built from 15 residues. In germline, CDR1 is MNHNS, CDR2 SASEGT. Trimming took 5 bases from V and 6 from J; bases not matched to a gene: 8. The CDR3 DNA sequence: TGTGCCAGCAGTAGCGCTAGCGGGGGGGCAACCGAGCAGTACTTC. It specifies CASSSASGGATEQYF.

This clonotype was observed many times. The chain joins TRBV4-3 to TRBJ2-7; 8 bases align to TRBD1. Germline CDR1 LGHNA, CDR2 YSLEER. The CDR3 is 16 amino acids. J was trimmed by 4 bases and V by 0 bases; bases with no gene match: 8. The CDR3 DNA sequence: TGCGCCAGCAGCCAAGACGGGTGGACAGGGCTTTACGAGCAGTACTTC. The encoded protein is CASSQDGWTGLYEQYF.

The table lists this clonotype with a few counts. DNA of the CDR3: TGTGCCAGCAGCCCGACAGGGGGCACGGAAGCTTTCTTT. It encodes CASSPTGGTEAFF. This chain joins TRBV7-2 and TRBJ1-1; 10 nucleotides align to TRBD1. The V gene end was trimmed by 5 bases and the J gene end by 8 bases; junction bases not matched to a gene: 5. Germline V gives CDR1 SGHTA, CDR2 FQGNSA. This CDR3 is 13 amino acids long.

The chain recombines TRBV3-1 with TRBJ2-1, with no clear D. Germline V CDR1 and CDR2: LGHDT, YNNKEL (reference sequence). There are 16 residues in the CDR3. Trimming took off 1 base at V and 1 base at J, with 11 bases between the two ends. The CDR3 protein is CASSQAELRSYNEQFF. In nucleotides, the CDR3 is TGTGCCAGCAGCCAAGCGGAATTAAGGTCCTACAATGAGCAGTTCTTC.

This clonotype was seen many times. CDR3 coding DNA: TGTGCCAGCAGTTACCGGCCGCAAGAGACCCAGTACTTC. It specifies CASSYRPQETQYF. The V and J genes are TRBV6-6 and TRBJ2-5; D unresolved. CDR3 size: 13 residues. Looked up from germline, CDR1 is MNHNY and CDR2 is SVGAGI (reference sequence). Deletions cut 2 bases from V and 2 bases from J, with 6 bases between.

This clonotype showed up many times. The genes are TRBV29-1 and TRBJ1-2, with D possibly matching TRBD1 (5 bases). This CDR3 comprises 12 residues. V shed 2 bases and J shed 2 bases, with 6 bases lying between them. The germline V gene has CDR1 SQVTM and CDR2 ANQGSEA. CDR3 residues: CSVERGNYGYTF. The CDR3 nucleotides read TGCAGCGTTGAAAGGGGCAACTATGGCTACACCTTC.

The V and J genes are TRBV11-1 and TRBJ2-7, with TRBD2 matching over 9 bases. CDR3 length equals 15 residues. Trimming at V came to 5 bases and at J to 3 bases, leaving 8 bases not matched to a gene. Germline lookup yields CDR1 SGHAT and CDR2 FQDESV (reference sequence). CDR3 nucleotide sequence: TGTGCCAGCAGCCCGGCACTAGCGGGCCTCTACGAGCAGTACTTC. This encodes CASSPALAGLYEQYF.

This chain links TRBV7-2 with TRBJ2-6; D not certain. Germline V gene data show CDR1 as SGHTA and CDR2 as FQGNSA. With 1 base removed from V and 0 bases from J, the gap between germline ends came to 4 bases. This CDR3 contains 15 residues. The CDR3 sequence: CASSLEFSGANVLTF. For the CDR3, the DNA is TGTGCCAGCAGCTTAGAGTTCTCTGGGGCCAACGTCCTGACTTTC.

In this sample, this clonotype turned up many times. V gene TRBV7-2 combines with J gene TRBJ2-5; D gene unclear. Germline V gene sequence: CDR1 SGHTA, CDR2 FQGNSA. The CDR3 loop spans 12 amino acids. The V end lost 5 bases, the J end lost 5 bases, and 9 bases lay between the germline ends. The CDR3, as DNA: TGTGCCAGCAGCCAACCGTCGGAGACCCAGTACTTC. Its translation is CASSQPSETQYF. The full variable domain, rest sourced from reference TRBV7-2 and TRBJ2-5, is GAGVSQSPSNKVTEKGKDVELRCDPISGHTALYWYRQSLGQGLEFLIYFQGNSAPDKSGLPSDRFSAERTGGSVSTLTIQRTQQEDSAVYLCASSQPSETQYFGPGTRLLVL.

The chain links TRBV28 to TRBJ2-7; 8 bases are shared with TRBD1. The CDR3 has 15 amino acids. The V segment lost 4 bases and the J segment 4 bases; nucleotides outside the gene matches: 9. Germline CDR1 reads MDHEN; CDR2 reads SYDVKM. The CDR3 protein is CASSSPGQAFYEQYF. CDR3 coding DNA: TGTGCCAGCAGTTCCCCGGGACAGGCTTTTTACGAGCAGTACTTC.

This clonotype showed up many times. The chain employs TRBV30 and TRBJ2-7; D is uncertain. This CDR3 has 13 residues. Germline-derived CDR1 and CDR2 are GTSNPN and SVGIG (reference sequence). With 0 bases removed from V and 0 bases from J, the gap between germline ends came to 6 bases. The CDR3 sequence is CAWSVGDSYEQYF. CDR3 bases: TGTGCCTGGAGTGTGGGCGACTCCTACGAGCAGTACTTC.

This clonotype was seen at least ten times. V gene TRBV11-1 combines with J gene TRBJ2-2, with 9 bases matching TRBD1. The germline V gene encodes CDR1 SGHAT and CDR2 FQDESV (reference sequence). The CDR3 spans 18 residues. The V and J ends lost 0 bases and 0 bases, in that order; junction bases with no gene match: 5. The CDR3 here is CASSLAVDRGTNTGELFF. CDR3 DNA: TGTGCCAGCAGCTTAGCGGTAGACAGGGGGACGAACACCGGGGAGCTGTTTTTT. Variable domain in full (rest from reference TRBV11-1 and TRBJ2-2): EAEVAQSPRYKITEKSQAVAFWCDPISGHATLYWYRQILGQGPELLVQFQDESVVDDSQLPKDRFSAERLKGVDSTLKIQPAELGDSAMYLCASSLAVDRGTNTGELFFGEGSRLTVL.

This clonotype was counted ten times or more. The V call is TRBV20-1, the J call TRBJ2-7; a possible D gene is TRBD1 (5 bases). The germline gives CDR1 DFQATT, CDR2 SNEGSKA (reference sequence). The CDR3 is made up of 16 amino acids. V was shortened by 3 bases and J by 0 bases, with 18 bases between the two germline ends. The CDR3 DNA is TGCAGTGCTAGTAGGGGCCTCAGCATCCTCTCCTACGAGCAGTACTTC. Translation gives CSASRGLSILSYEQYF.

In its sample, this clonotype was seen many times. The genes are TRBV29-1 and TRBJ2-7, with TRBD1 identical over 7 bases. Trimming at V came to 0 bases and at J to 5 bases, leaving 1 base not matched to a gene. The CDR3 has 12 amino acids. CDR1 and CDR2 from the germline V gene are SQVTM and ANQGSEA. The CDR3: CSVEETGHEQYF. The DNA of the CDR3 is TGCAGCGTTGAAGAGACAGGGCACGAGCAGTACTTC.